These 7 T cell receptor beta chains came from one sample sequenced in a study of T cell repertoires in cytomegalovirus infection. TCRdb reprocessed the reads via MiXCR and lists one record per CDR3 protein. The sample yields hundreds of thousands of distinct CDR3 sequences, about a third seen once. The sample consisted of PBMCs. These receptors were taken from a human donor in good health (CMV status not recorded). Some clones in this sample may be carry-over from other donors' samples.

The chain combines TRBV5-1 with TRBJ2-7; TRBD2 matches at 10 bases. V trimming: 0 bases; J trimming: 0 bases; junction bases outside the gene matches: 3. This CDR3 is built from 16 residues. Germline CDR1 is SGHRS and CDR2 is YFSETQ. The CDR3 loop is CASSLDGLADSYEQYF. The CDR3 coding sequence is TGCGCCAGCAGCTTGGACGGACTAGCGGACTCCTACGAGCAGTACTTC.

The chain recombines TRBV19 with TRBJ1-2, with no clear D. V was trimmed by 6 bases and J by 1 base, leaving 9 bases between them. CDR1 and CDR2 (germline): LNHDA, SQIVND (reference sequence). The CDR3 totals 13 residues. The CDR3 loop is CASRIPGNYGYTF. Here the CDR3 DNA reads TGTGCCAGTAGGATCCCGGGTAACTATGGCTACACCTTC.

This clonotype was seen only a few times. CDR3 nucleotides: TGTGCCAGTAGTCCGGCGGGCCGCCTGATCTATGGCTACACCTTC. Translated: CASSPAGRLIYGYTF. The gene calls are TRBV19 and TRBJ1-2; D is undetermined. CDR1 and CDR2 (germline): LNHDA, SQIVND (reference sequence). Trimming pared 5 bases from V and 4 bases from J, leaving 17 bases between. The CDR3 totals 15 residues.

This chain uses TRBV20-1 with TRBJ2-1, with 9 bases aligning to TRBD2. Germline V CDR1 and CDR2: DFQATT, SNEGSKA (reference sequence). V shed 0 bases, J shed 3 bases, and the junction held 3 bases outside the gene matches. The CDR3 covers 15 residues. CDR3 in amino acids: CSAREETSGYNEQFF. The CDR3, as DNA: TGCAGTGCTAGAGAGGAGACTAGCGGCTACAATGAGCAGTTCTTC.

The V and J genes are TRBV3-1 and TRBJ1-4; D unresolved. V lost 5 bases and J 8 bases, leaving 9 bases between the germline ends. The CDR3 runs 12 residues. CDR1 LGHDT and CDR2 YNNKEL come from the germline V gene (reference sequence). CDR3 in amino acids: CASSGGWEKLFF. The CDR3 DNA is TGTGCCAGCAGCGGAGGTTGGGAAAAACTGTTTTTT.

This clonotype occurred once. V is TRBV11-2 and J is TRBJ2-2; D possibly corresponds to TRBD1 (5 bases). Germline CDR1 reads SGHAT; CDR2 reads FQNNGV. V dropped 1 base and J dropped 1 base, with 16 bases sitting between them. The CDR3 runs 18 residues. Written as DNA, the CDR3 is TGTGCCAGCAGCTTAGTGAGTGGGGCGATCCTGAACACCGGGGAGCTGTTTTTT. Residues: CASSLVSGAILNTGELFF.

This clonotype showed up just a few times. This chain uses TRBV5-1 with TRBJ2-3; 9 nucleotides agree with TRBD1. The CDR3 extends over 16 amino acids. Germline CDR1 SGHRS, CDR2 YFSETQ. V trimming: 0 bases; J trimming: 3 bases; junction bases outside the gene matches: 5. The CDR3 region is CASSLAGQGGTDTQYF. The CDR3 bases are TGCGCCAGCAGCTTGGCGGGACAGGGCGGAACAGATACGCAGTATTTT. Full variable domain (missing parts from reference TRBV5-1 and TRBJ2-3): KAGVTQTPRYLIKTRGQQVTLSCSPISGHRSVSWYQQTPGQGLQFLFEYFSETQRNKGNFPGRFSGRQFSNSRSEMNVSTLELGDSALYLCASSLAGQGGTDTQYFGPGTRLTVL.